This T cell receptor beta chain was sequenced for a study of T cells in Graves' hyperthyroidism and ophthalmopathy. Authors of the study amplified TCR beta CDR3 regions from RNA transcripts. TCR CDR3 regions were first amplified by RT-PCR with HTBI primers. One entry per CDR3 protein results from TCRdb running MiXCR on the multiplex PCR reads. The sample records 650,000 to 800,000 distinct CDR3 sequences, about 45% being singletons. Worth noting for this clonotype: Its specificity is unknown.

Per the germline V gene, CDR1 is SGHVS and CDR2 is FQNEAQ. V trimming: 4 bases; J trimming: 2 bases; junction bases outside the gene matches: 4. The CDR3 sequence is 14 residues long. Reasons for excluding patients were uncontrolled infection, other autoimmune disease, pregnancy or lactation. Whole-study findings and limits: The model identified upcoming ophthalmopathy a median about 6.5 months ahead of onset. Peripheral blood also featured most of the thyroid clonotypes expanded above 0.001.

The clonotype originates from an adult man with Graves' disease, either hyperthyroidism or ophthalmopathy (not recorded which). The rearrangement joins TRBV7-8 to TRBJ2-7; 8 bases align to TRBD2. Specimen: peripheral blood or thyroid tissue (not recorded which). The DNA of the CDR3 is TGTGCCAGCAGCTCGCGGGGGGAGACCTACGAGCAGTACTTC. It codes for CASSSRGETYEQYF.